This TCR beta chain comes out of a study of CXCR3-negative and CXCR3-positive naive CD8 T cells. Study-wide results and limits: Whereas both naive subsets had comparably high diversity, memory CD8+ cells had much lower diversity. Naive CXCR3-positive and CXCR3-negative cells shared TRBV-TRBJ usage; memory cells diverged. The study inferred TCR strength from TRB CDR3 properties and found comparable surface CD5 between naive subsets. Against CXCR3-negative naive cells, CXCR3-positive naive cells showed more hydrophobic TRB CDR3s.

With UMI labels, 5' RACE was used to prepare the TRB cDNA libraries. With the 5' RACE reads reprocessed, TCRdb shows one record per CDR3 protein and no DNA. The sample has some 140,000 distinct CDR3 sequences. The CDR3 runs to 16 residues. The germline CDR1 and CDR2 sequences are LGHDT and YNNKEL (reference sequence). Turning to this clonotype: Its specificity is unknown.

Sequencing was performed on naive CXCR3+ CD8+ T cells from blood. Sample subset: CD45RO-CCR7+CD27+CD95- naive CD8+ T cells expressing CXCR3 (TNR3+). The receptor was derived from a human donor in good health. Some clones in this sample may be carry-over from other donors' samples. The rearrangement joins TRBV3-1 to TRBJ2-5. CDR3 residues: CASSQTAYVYQETQYF.